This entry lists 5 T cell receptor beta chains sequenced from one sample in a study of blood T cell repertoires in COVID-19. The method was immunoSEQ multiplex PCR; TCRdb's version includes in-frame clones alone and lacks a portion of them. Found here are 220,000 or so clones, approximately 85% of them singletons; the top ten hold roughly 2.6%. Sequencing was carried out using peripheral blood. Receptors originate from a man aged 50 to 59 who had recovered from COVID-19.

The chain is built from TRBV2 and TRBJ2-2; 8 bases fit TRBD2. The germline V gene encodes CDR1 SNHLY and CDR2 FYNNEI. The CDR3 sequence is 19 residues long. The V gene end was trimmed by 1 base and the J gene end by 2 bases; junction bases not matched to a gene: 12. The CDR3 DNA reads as TGTGCCAGCAGTGAAGACGTACTAGCGGTTTTCCCCAACACCGGGGAGCTGTTTTTT. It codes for CASSEDVLAVFPNTGELFF.

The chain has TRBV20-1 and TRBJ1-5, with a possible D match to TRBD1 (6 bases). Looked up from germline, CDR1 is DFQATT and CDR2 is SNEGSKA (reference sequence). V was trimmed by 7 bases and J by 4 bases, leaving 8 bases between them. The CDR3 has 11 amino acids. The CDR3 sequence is CSVQGNQPQHF. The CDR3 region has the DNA TGCAGTGTACAGGGAAATCAGCCCCAGCATTTT.

The CDR3 nucleotides are TGTGCCAGCAGCGACGGACAAAATTACGAGCAGTACTTC. Protein product: CASSDGQNYEQYF. The J gene is TRBJ2-7, the V gene TRBV7-8, with D possibly TRBD1 on 5 matching bases. V was pared by 5 bases and J by 4 bases, with 12 bases between. In germline, CDR1 is SGHVS, CDR2 FQNEAQ. This CDR3 spans 13 amino acids.

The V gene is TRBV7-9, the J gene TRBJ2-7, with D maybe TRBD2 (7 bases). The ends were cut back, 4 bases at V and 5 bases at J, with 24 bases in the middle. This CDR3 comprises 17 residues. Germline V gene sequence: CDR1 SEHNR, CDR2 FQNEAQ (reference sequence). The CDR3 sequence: CASSSDLRGLSYHEQYF. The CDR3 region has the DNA TGTGCCAGCAGCTCCGACTTGCGGGGGCTCTCCTACCACGAGCAGTACTTC.

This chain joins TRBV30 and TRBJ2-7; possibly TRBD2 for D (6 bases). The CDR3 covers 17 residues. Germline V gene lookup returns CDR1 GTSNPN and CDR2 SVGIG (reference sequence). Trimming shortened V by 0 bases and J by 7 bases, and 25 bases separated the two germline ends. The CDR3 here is CAWSVRGFNYPKGEQYF. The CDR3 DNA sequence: TGTGCCTGGAGTGTACGGGGGTTCAACTACCCGAAAGGGGAGCAGTACTTC.